Below, 20 T cell receptor beta chains from the same sample are listed, as sequenced in a study of blood T cell repertoires in COVID-19. Profiled with immunoSEQ multiplex PCR; TCRdb holds only in-frame clones, not every one. The sample lists approximately 160,000 clones; roughly four fifths were seen once. The material sequenced was peripheral blood. The receptors were gathered from a man aged 55 to 70 with active or convalescent COVID-19.

This rearrangement joins TRBV15 to TRBJ1-2; D possibly corresponds to TRBD1 (5 bases). Trimming removed 3 bases from V and 4 bases from J, with 9 bases in between. CDR1 LNHNV and CDR2 YYDKDF come from the germline V gene (reference sequence). This CDR3 has 13 residues. CDR3 nucleotides: TGTGCCACCAGCAGGGGGGGGTCCTATGGCTACACCTTC. Translated, it gives CATSRGGSYGYTF.

The V gene is TRBV5-1, the J gene TRBJ2-1; 10 bases are a match to TRBD1. Germline V gives CDR1 SGHRS, CDR2 YFSETQ. CDR3 length: 13 residues. The ends lost 4 bases at V and 8 bases at J; junction bases unmatched: 3. The CDR3, as DNA: TGCGCCAGCAGCACCGGGACAGGGGATGAGCAGTTCTTC. The encoded protein is CASSTGTGDEQFF. The full variable domain, with the rest looked up from reference TRBV5-1 and TRBJ2-1, is KAGVTQTPRYLIKTRGQQVTLSCSPISGHRSVSWYQQTPGQGLQFLFEYFSETQRNKGNFPGRFSGRQFSNSRSEMNVSTLELGDSALYLCASSTGTGDEQFFGPGTRLTVL.

This rearrangement joins TRBV5-1 to TRBJ2-5; D unresolved. Between the trimmed V and J ends, which lost 0 bases and 3 bases, there was a span of 12 bases. This CDR3 is built from 15 residues. Germline V gene data show CDR1 as SGHRS and CDR2 as YFSETQ. The CDR3 sequence is CASSLAGLVKETQYF. Here the CDR3 DNA reads TGCGCCAGCAGCTTGGCCGGGTTGGTGAAAGAGACCCAGTACTTC.

This clone was observed a handful of times. V usage is TRBV3-1 (or the pseudogene TRBV3-2) and J usage is TRBJ2-7; 12 nucleotides align to TRBD2. Germline CDR1 reads LGHDT; CDR2 reads YNNKEL (reference sequence). V gave up 4 bases and J gave up 7 bases; unmatched junction bases: 17. CDR3 length: 18 amino acids. The CDR3 loop is CASSRRPPGLAGVWEQYF. DNA for the CDR3: TGTGCCAGCAGCCGACGCCCCCCGGGACTAGCGGGTGTTTGGGAGCAGTACTTC.

V usage is TRBV7-9 and J usage is TRBJ2-3; unclear D gene. The CDR3 totals 17 residues. V shed 5 bases and J shed 0 bases, with 18 bases lying between them. From germline, CDR1 is SEHNR and CDR2 FQNEAQ (reference sequence). This chain's CDR3 is CASSRPIRNPSTDTQYF. The DNA for the CDR3 is TGTGCCAGCAGCAGACCTATCAGGAATCCTAGCACAGATACGCAGTATTTT.

V and J are TRBV6-6 and TRBJ2-1, with D tentatively TRBD2 (5 bases). V gave up 0 bases and J gave up 7 bases, with 13 bases separating them. The CDR3 consists of 15 residues. CDR1 is MNHNY, CDR2 SVGAGI, per germline (reference sequence). CDR3 sequence (DNA): TGTGCCAGCAGTTACTCCGGGGAAGGGTGGAATGAGCAGTTCTTC. As protein: CASSYSGEGWNEQFF.

V and J are TRBV6-5 and TRBJ1-3; D remains ambiguous. V lost 2 bases and J lost 0, with 8 bases in between. Germline-derived CDR1 and CDR2 are MNHEY and SVGAGI. The CDR3 runs 15 residues. The CDR3 loop reads CASSYGPSSGNTIYF. CDR3 DNA: TGTGCCAGCAGTTACGGCCCTTCCTCTGGAAACACCATATATTTT.

The chain employs TRBV19 and TRBJ1-1; TRBD1 is a possible D gene (5 bases). CDR3 length: 13 amino acids. In germline, CDR1 is LNHDA, CDR2 SQIVND (reference sequence). Trimming cost V 4 bases and J 0 bases, with 6 bases left between them. CDR3 coding DNA: TGTGCCAGTAGTAGACAGCTGAACACTGAAGCTTTCTTT. It encodes CASSRQLNTEAFF.

This chain uses TRBV9 with TRBJ1-5; D remains unclear. Germline V gene lookup returns CDR1 SGDLS and CDR2 YYNGEE. Trimming cost V 0 bases and J 0 bases, with 7 bases left between them. The CDR3 loop spans 15 amino acids. CDR3: CASSVGLSSNQPQHF. CDR3 nucleotide sequence: TGTGCCAGCAGCGTAGGACTGAGTAGCAATCAGCCCCAGCATTTT.

The chain carries TRBV19 and TRBJ1-5, with 8 bases identical to TRBD1. J was trimmed by 1 base and V by 6 bases; bases with no gene match: 8. The CDR3 consists of 16 residues. CDR1 and CDR2 from the germline V gene are LNHDA and SQIVND (reference sequence). This chain's CDR3 is CASSRTGMVSNQPQHF. In DNA form, the CDR3 reads TGTGCCAGTAGCCGGACAGGGATGGTCAGCAATCAGCCCCAGCATTTT. The complete variable domain, with remaining parts taken from reference TRBV19 and TRBJ1-5, reads DGGITQSPKYLFRKEGQNVTLSCEQNLNHDAMYWYRQDPGQGLRLIYYSQIVNDFQKGDIAEGYSVSREKKESFPLTVTSAQKNPTAFYLCASSRTGMVSNQPQHFGDGTRLSIL.

V is TRBV6-5 and J is TRBJ1-3, with 9 positions matching TRBD1. CDR1 and CDR2 (germline): MNHEY, SVGAGI. The CDR3 covers 14 residues. The trim removed 10 bases at V and 3 bases at J, leaving 7 bases unmatched. The CDR3 bases are TGTGCCACTACCAGGACAGGGGTTGGAAACACCATATATTTT. Translating gives CATTRTGVGNTIYF.

The rearrangement uses TRBV5-1 and TRBJ2-5; D perhaps matches TRBD2 (6 bases). The germline CDR1 and CDR2 sequences are SGHRS and YFSETQ. V was clipped by 0 bases and J by 2 bases, with 8 bases between them. The CDR3 is 14 amino acids. The CDR3 here is CASSLGGRQETQYF. The CDR3 region has the DNA TGCGCCAGCAGCTTGGGAGGGAGGCAAGAGACCCAGTACTTC.

J is TRBJ2-1 and V is TRBV18; maybe TRBD1 (6 bases). Trimming took off 2 bases at V and 5 bases at J, with 13 bases between the two ends. Germline V lookup: CDR1 KGHSH, CDR2 LQKENI. The length of the CDR3 is 15 residues. The CDR3 loop is CASSPGRGTHNEQFF. The CDR3 region has the DNA TGTGCCAGCTCACCAGGCAGGGGTACCCACAATGAGCAGTTCTTC.

The chain uses TRBV10-2 and TRBJ2-3, with 12 positions matching TRBD2. The CDR3 runs to 14 residues. V lost 8 bases to trimming and J lost 3 bases; unmatched junction nucleotides: 3. Germline CDR1 and CDR2: WSHSY and SAAADI. CDR3 sequence reads: CASQTSGRTDTQYF. DNA for the CDR3: TGCGCCAGCCAGACTAGCGGGAGAACAGATACGCAGTATTTT.

The rearrangement joins TRBV15 to TRBJ1-6; D unresolved. Trimming stripped 0 bases from V and 7 bases from J, with 13 bases between. The CDR3 is 16 amino acids. Germline V gene lookup returns CDR1 LNHNV and CDR2 YYDKDF (reference sequence). The CDR3 sequence: CATSRDPGVENSPLHF. CDR3 sequence (DNA): TGTGCCACCAGCAGAGATCCCGGGGTAGAGAATTCACCCCTCCACTTT. The full variable domain, its missing parts supplied by reference TRBV15 and TRBJ1-6, is DAMVIQNPRYQVTQFGKPVTLSCSQTLNHNVMYWYQQKSSQAPKLLFHYYDKDFNNEADTPDNFQSRRPNTSFCFLDIRSPGLGDTAMYLCATSRDPGVENSPLHFGNGTRLTVT.

The chain carries TRBV18 and TRBJ1-2, with D possibly being TRBD1 (5 bases). Trimming removed 3 bases from V and 8 bases from J, with 19 bases in between. The CDR3 totals 15 residues. Germline V lookup: CDR1 KGHSH, CDR2 LQKENI. DNA of the CDR3: TGTGCCAGCTCACCGGAGCCCAGGGTCGTGGAGGGCTACACCTTC. It is translated as CASSPEPRVVEGYTF. Full variable domain (remainder filled in from reference TRBV18 and TRBJ1-2): NAGVMQNPRHLVRRRGQEARLRCSPMKGHSHVYWYRQLPEEGLKFMVYLQKENIIDESGMPKERFSAEFPKEGPSILRIQQVVRGDSAAYFCASSPEPRVVEGYTFGSGTRLTVV.

The genes are TRBV12-2 and TRBJ2-7; no check of the table's D call, TRBD2, against the DNA was made. TRBV12-2 is designated a pseudogene. CDR3 length: 15 amino acids. For the CDR3, the DNA is TGTGCAAGTCGCTTAGGACTAGCGGGTGAGTACGAGCAGTACTTC. Translation: CASRLGLAGEYEQYF.

The rearrangement links TRBV6-7 to TRBJ2-5; D may be TRBD1 (6 bases). TRBV6-7 is an open reading frame, and its role is uncertain. V was trimmed by 2 bases and J by 1 base, leaving 11 bases between them. The CDR3 length is 15 residues. This chain's CDR3 is CASSYTQGGQETQYF. The CDR3 DNA is TGTGCCAGCAGTTACACGCAAGGGGGCCAAGAGACCCAGTACTTC.

There are a few counts of this clone. The rearrangement uses TRBV4-1 and TRBJ1-2; a weak D match, TRBD1 (5 bases). Per germline, CDR1 MGHRA and CDR2 YSYEKL. Trimming took 1 base from V and 4 from J, leaving 16 bases between them. The CDR3 covers 16 residues. DNA of the CDR3: TGCGCCAGCAGCCAAGGACAGTCATCCGGCGTCTATGGCTACACCTTC. Amino acids: CASSQGQSSGVYGYTF.

Many counts were recorded for this clone. The chain combines TRBV5-1 with TRBJ1-2; TRBD1 matches 7 bases. The ends lost 5 bases at V and 8 bases at J; junction bases unmatched: 9. Germline assignment: CDR1 SGHRS and CDR2 YFSETQ. There are 13 residues in the CDR3. This chain's CDR3 is CASRMGQLEGYTF. The CDR3 coding sequence is TGCGCCAGCAGAATGGGACAGCTCGAGGGCTACACCTTC.